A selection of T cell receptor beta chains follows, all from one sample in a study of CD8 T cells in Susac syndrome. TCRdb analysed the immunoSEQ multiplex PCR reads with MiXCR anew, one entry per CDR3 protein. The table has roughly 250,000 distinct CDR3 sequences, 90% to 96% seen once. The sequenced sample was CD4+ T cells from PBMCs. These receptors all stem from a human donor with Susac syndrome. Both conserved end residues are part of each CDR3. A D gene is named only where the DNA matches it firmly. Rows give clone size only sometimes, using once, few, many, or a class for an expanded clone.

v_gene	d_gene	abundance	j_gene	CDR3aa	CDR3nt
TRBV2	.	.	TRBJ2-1	CASRSGIYNEQFF	TGTGCCAGCCGATCGGGGATCTACAATGAGCAGTTCTTC
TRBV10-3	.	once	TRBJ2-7	CAIGRELGNYEQYF	TGTGCCATCGGGCGCGAACTGGGCAACTACGAGCAGTACTTC
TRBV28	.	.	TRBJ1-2	CASASFGINYGYTF	TGTGCCAGCGCTAGTTTCGGGATTAACTATGGCTACACCTTC
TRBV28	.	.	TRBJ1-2	CASSDSPLYGYTF	TGTGCCAGCAGCGACAGCCCACTCTATGGCTACACCTTC
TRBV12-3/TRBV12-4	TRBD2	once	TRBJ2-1	CASIDGLAGDEQFF	TGTGCCAGCATCGACGGACTAGCGGGCGATGAGCAGTTCTTC
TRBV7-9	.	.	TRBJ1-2	CPDRRGYTF	TGCCCCGATCGGCGTGGCTACACCTTC
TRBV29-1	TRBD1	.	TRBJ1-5	CSVETGRGQPQHF	TGCAGCGTCGAGACAGGGAGAGGTCAGCCCCAGCATTTT
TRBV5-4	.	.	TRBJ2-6	CASNRGGVGAGANVLTF	TGTGCCAGCAACAGGGGGGGTGTTGGAGCTGGGGCCAACGTCCTGACTTTC
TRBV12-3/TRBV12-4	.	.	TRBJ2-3	CASSAVGTESTDTQYF	TGTGCCAGCAGTGCCGTAGGGACCGAGAGCACAGATACGCAGTATTTT
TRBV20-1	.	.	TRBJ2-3	CSAYWRDTQYF	TGCAGTGCGTATTGGAGAGATACGCAGTATTTT
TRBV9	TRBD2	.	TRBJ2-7	CASSVDAATSGIYEQYF	TGTGCCAGCAGCGTAGACGCAGCCACTAGCGGGATCTACGAGCAGTACTTC
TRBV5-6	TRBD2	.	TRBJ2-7	CASSFPGPGQGLAGAYEQYF	TGTGCCAGCAGCTTCCCGGGACCGGGACAGGGACTAGCGGGAGCCTACGAGCAGTACTTC
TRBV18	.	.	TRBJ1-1	CASSPNLGWTDTEAFF	TGTGCCAGCTCACCAAATCTGGGGTGGACGGACACTGAAGCTTTCTTT
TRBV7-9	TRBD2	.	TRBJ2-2	CAPGKFGGSRVTGELFF	TGTGCCCCGGGGAAGTTTGGCGGGAGTAGAGTGACCGGGGAGCTGTTTTTT
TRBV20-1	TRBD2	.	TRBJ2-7	CSGDSGSYEQYF	TGCAGTGGGGATAGCGGGAGTTACGAGCAGTACTTC
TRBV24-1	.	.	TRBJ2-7	CATSDRELEQYF	TGTGCCACCAGTGACAGAGAATTGGAGCAGTACTTC
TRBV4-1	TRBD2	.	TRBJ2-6	CASSQVVLAGSSGANVLTF	TGCGCCAGCAGCCAAGTAGTACTAGCGGGCAGCTCTGGGGCCAACGTCCTGACTTTC
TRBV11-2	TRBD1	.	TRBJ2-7	CASSPSTGPGYEQYF	TGTGCCAGCAGCCCCTCGACAGGGCCAGGCTACGAGCAGTACTTC
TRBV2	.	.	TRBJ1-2	CASRGEPFGYGYTF	TGTGCCAGCAGAGGGGAACCCTTTGGTTATGGCTACACCTTC
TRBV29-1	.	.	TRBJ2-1	CSVVRDPYNEQFF	TGCAGCGTTGTTAGGGACCCCTACAATGAGCAGTTCTTC
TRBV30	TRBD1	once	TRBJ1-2	CAWSIGTGLGYTF	TGTGCCTGGAGTATTGGGACAGGGTTAGGCTACACCTTC
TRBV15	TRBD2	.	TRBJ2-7	CATSRDYTSDEQYF	TGTGCCACCAGCAGAGATTATACTAGCGACGAGCAGTACTTC
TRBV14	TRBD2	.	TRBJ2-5	CASSLKLATQETQYF	TGTGCCAGCAGCCTGAAACTAGCGACCCAAGAGACCCAGTACTTC
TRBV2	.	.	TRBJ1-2	CASLPGAGYTF	TGTGCCAGCCTTCCAGGGGCCGGCTACACCTTC
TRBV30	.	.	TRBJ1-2	CAWSESGYYGYTF	TGTGCCTGGAGTGAGTCGGGTTACTATGGCTACACCTTC
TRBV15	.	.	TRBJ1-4	CATSRVGRRGEKLFF	TGTGCCACCAGCAGAGTGGGGAGGCGAGGCGAAAAACTGTTTTTT
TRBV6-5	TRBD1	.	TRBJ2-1	CASSYSFARGYEQFF	TGTGCCAGCAGTTACTCGTTCGCCAGGGGGTATGAGCAGTTCTTC
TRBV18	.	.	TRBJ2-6	CASSPLASTGANVLTF	TGTGCCAGCTCACCACTAGCGTCGACTGGGGCCAACGTCCTGACTTTC
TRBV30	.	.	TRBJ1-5	CAWSPQQGPQHF	TGTGCCTGGAGCCCTCAACAGGGGCCCCAGCATTTT
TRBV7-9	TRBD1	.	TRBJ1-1	CASSPQGGRSNTEAFF	TGTGCCAGCAGCCCCCAGGGGGGGCGGTCGAACACTGAAGCTTTCTTT
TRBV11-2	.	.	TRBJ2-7	CASSSNLAQTYEQYF	TGTGCCAGCAGCTCTAACCTAGCGCAAACCTACGAGCAGTACTTC
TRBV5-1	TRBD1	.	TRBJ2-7	CASGLDRGPYEQYF	TGCGCCAGCGGCCTTGACAGGGGCCCCTACGAGCAGTACTTC
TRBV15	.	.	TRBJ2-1	CATSRDNGQGPYNEQFF	TGTGCCACCAGCAGAGATAACGGCCAGGGCCCCTACAATGAGCAGTTCTTC
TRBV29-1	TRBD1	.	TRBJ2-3	CSVVGGQGPDTQYF	TGCAGCGTTGTCGGAGGACAGGGTCCAGATACGCAGTATTTT
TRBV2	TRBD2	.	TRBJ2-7	CASTGTSGRDYEQYF	TGTGCCAGCACCGGGACTAGCGGGAGAGACTACGAGCAGTACTTC
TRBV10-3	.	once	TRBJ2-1	CAISETQLSASNEQFF	TGTGCCATCAGTGAGACCCAGCTAAGCGCAAGCAATGAGCAGTTCTTC
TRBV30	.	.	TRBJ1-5	CAWSVQGNHPQHF	TGTGCCTGGAGTGTACAGGGTAATCACCCCCAGCATTTT
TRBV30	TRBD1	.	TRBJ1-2	CAWSVSGGYGYTF	TGTGCCTGGAGTGTATCAGGGGGCTATGGCTACACCTTC
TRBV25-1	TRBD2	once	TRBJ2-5	CASSEKLAMQTQYF	TGTGCCAGCAGTGAAAAACTAGCGATGCAGACCCAGTACTTC
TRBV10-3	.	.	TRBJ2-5	CAISDPLQQETQYF	TGTGCCATCAGTGATCCGTTACAGCAAGAGACCCAGTACTTC
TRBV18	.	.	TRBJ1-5	CASSPGSDQPQHF	TGTGCCAGCTCACCAGGAAGTGACCAGCCCCAGCATTTT
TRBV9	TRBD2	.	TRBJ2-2	CASSPELGGSELFF	TGTGCCAGCAGCCCCGAGCTTGGCGGGAGCGAGCTGTTTTTT
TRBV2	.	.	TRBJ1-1	CASSATVTEAFF	TGTGCCAGCAGTGCTACAGTAACTGAAGCTTTCTTT
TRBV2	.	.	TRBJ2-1	CASSEAAYYGEQFF	TGTGCCAGCAGTGAAGCCGCCTATTACGGTGAGCAGTTCTTC
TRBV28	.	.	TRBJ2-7	CASSSSSLSEYEQYF	TGTGCCAGCTCGTCCTCATCCCTTTCAGAATACGAGCAGTACTTC
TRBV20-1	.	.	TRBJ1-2	CSAQAARGGYTF	TGCAGTGCACAAGCTGCCAGGGGTGGCTACACCTTC
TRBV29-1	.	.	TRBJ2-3	CSVGHGPRDTQYF	TGCAGCGTAGGACATGGGCCTAGGGATACGCAGTATTTT
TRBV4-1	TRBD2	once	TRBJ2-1	CASSQVTSGRGNEQFF	TGCGCCAGCAGCCAAGTGACTAGCGGGAGGGGCAATGAGCAGTTCTTC
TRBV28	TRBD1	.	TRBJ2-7	CASASPGQGGHEQYF	TGTGCCAGCGCGTCTCCGGGACAGGGGGGCCACGAGCAGTACTTC
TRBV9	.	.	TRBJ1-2	CASTGGGLGYTF	TGTGCCAGTACCGGGGGGGGTCTTGGCTACACCTTC
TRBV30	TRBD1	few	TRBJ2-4	CAWRQGSKNIQYF	TGTGCCTGGAGACAGGGGTCCAAAAACATTCAGTACTTC
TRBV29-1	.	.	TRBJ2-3	CSVEVGKADTQYF	TGCAGCGTTGAGGTTGGAAAAGCAGATACGCAGTATTTT
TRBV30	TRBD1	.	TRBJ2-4	CAWGTGGTKNIQYF	TGTGCCTGGGGGACAGGGGGAACCAAAAACATTCAGTACTTC
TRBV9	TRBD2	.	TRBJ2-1	CASTPSGSRVSDEQFF	TGTGCCAGCACCCCTAGCGGGAGTAGGGTTAGCGATGAGCAGTTCTTC
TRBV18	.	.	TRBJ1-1	CASSPAAVLNTEAFF	TGTGCCAGCTCACCGGCAGCAGTACTGAACACTGAAGCTTTCTTT
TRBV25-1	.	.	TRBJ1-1	CASSDGAADKAFF	TGTGCCAGCAGTGATGGGGCAGCCGACAAGGCTTTCTTT
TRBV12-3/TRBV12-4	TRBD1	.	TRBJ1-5	CASSLTGGQPQHF	TGTGCCAGCAGTTTAACAGGGGGTCAGCCCCAGCATTTT
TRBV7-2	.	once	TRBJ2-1	CASSKLGHNEQFF	TGTGCCAGCAGCAAACTAGGCCACAATGAGCAGTTCTTC
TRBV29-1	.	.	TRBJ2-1	CSGQIPPGSYNEQFF	TGCAGCGGCCAGATCCCTCCTGGGTCCTACAATGAGCAGTTCTTC